The 27 T cell receptor beta chains below come from one sample, sequenced in a study of Ad26.COV2.S vaccination and SARS-CoV-2 variants. Clones were read by immunoSEQ multiplex PCR, and TCRdb kept only the in-frame ones, dropping some. In the table there are 410,000 or so clones, approximately 90% of which are singletons. Treatment in this sample: roughly 19 received Ad26.COV2.S at low or high dose, single or two shots; about five received placebo; per-sample allocation not given. Samples came from day 63 after the first vaccine or placebo injection. The source was peripheral blood, collected in a trial of Ad26.COV2.S vaccine versus placebo. The receptor source for this set is a person between 18 and 59 years old who received the Ad26.COV2.S COVID-19 vaccine or a placebo.

The chain carries TRBV6-1 and TRBJ2-1; no reliable D call. This CDR3 has 12 amino acids. V shed 0 bases and J shed 8 bases, with 5 bases lying between them. The germline V gene encodes CDR1 MNHNS and CDR2 SASEGT. CDR3 residues: CASSEARDEQFF. Written as DNA, the CDR3 is TGTGCCAGCAGTGAAGCGCGAGATGAGCAGTTCTTC.

The V gene is TRBV7-2, the J gene TRBJ2-6, with D tentatively TRBD2 (5 bases). This CDR3 spans 16 amino acids. Germline V lookup: CDR1 SGHTA, CDR2 FQGNSA. Trimming cost V 4 bases and J 1 base, with 11 bases left between them. CDR3 DNA sequence: TGTGCCAGCAGCTATAACTCGGGGTCTGGGGCCAACGTCCTGACTTTC. It yields the protein CASSYNSGSGANVLTF.

This clone has only a few counts. The V and J genes are TRBV19 and TRBJ1-1; D is undetermined. With 10 bases removed from V and 3 bases from J, the gap between germline ends came to 12 bases. The CDR3 contains 12 residues. The germline gives CDR1 LNHDA, CDR2 SQIVND (reference sequence). The CDR3 loop is CATGGRHTEAFF. In DNA, the CDR3 is TGTGCCACAGGCGGGAGACACACTGAAGCTTTCTTT.

This rearrangement joins TRBV4-2 to TRBJ2-7; D may be TRBD1 (5 bases). In germline, CDR1 is LGHNA, CDR2 YNFKEQ. V dropped 0 bases and J dropped 3 bases, with 15 bases sitting between them. CDR3 size: 16 residues. The CDR3 DNA sequence: TGTGCCAGCAGCCAAGAAAGTCCAGGGAAAGGCTACGAGCAGTACTTC. Translated, it gives CASSQESPGKGYEQYF.

V is TRBV14 and J is TRBJ1-6; unclear D gene. The length of the CDR3 is 14 residues. V gave up 0 bases and J gave up 9 bases, with 9 bases separating them. Germline V gene lookup returns CDR1 SGHDN and CDR2 FVKESK. CDR3 DNA: TGTGCCAGCAGCCAAGATCTGGGAGGTTCACCCCTCCACTTT. Translation gives CASSQDLGGSPLHF.

V is TRBV9 and J is TRBJ1-6; D not certain. Germline V lookup: CDR1 SGDLS, CDR2 YYNGEE. The germline V and J ends were trimmed by 0 bases and 7 bases, with 8 bases remaining between them. This CDR3 is 14 amino acids long. CDR3 bases: TGTGCCAGCAGCGTAGCCGGGATCAATTCACCCCTCCACTTT. Residues: CASSVAGINSPLHF.

This clone has just a few counts. This CDR3 reads CASSYRLGTGGWDTEAFF. The CDR3, as DNA: TGTGCCAGCAGTTACCGTCTCGGGACAGGGGGCTGGGACACTGAAGCTTTCTTT. The chain has TRBV6-2 or TRBV6-3 and TRBJ1-1, with 12 bases that match TRBD1. V shed 2 bases, J shed 3 bases, and the junction held 10 bases outside the gene matches. The CDR3 length is 18 residues. Looked up from germline, CDR1 is MNHEY and CDR2 is SVGEGT.

The chain uses TRBV6-2 or TRBV6-3 and TRBJ2-1; possible D gene TRBD2, 6 bases. The V and J ends lost 5 bases and 9 bases respectively, with 23 bases between them. Germline V lookup: CDR1 MNHEY, CDR2 SVGEGT. This CDR3 is built from 16 residues. For the CDR3, the DNA is TGTGCCAGCAGTCATTTAGCGGCCGGGTCTTTCGGTGAGCAGTTCTTC. The encoded protein is CASSHLAAGSFGEQFF.

This chain uses TRBV12-5 with TRBJ2-5; D unresolved. From germline, CDR1 is LGHNT and CDR2 FRNRAP. V was clipped by 2 bases and J by 1 base, with 5 bases between them. The CDR3 runs 13 residues. CDR3 protein: CASGLPIQETQYF. The CDR3 DNA reads as TGTGCTAGTGGTTTGCCCATCCAAGAGACCCAGTACTTC.

This clone was seen a handful of times. Distinct nucleotide sequences in the sample also encode this CDR3. The chain uses TRBV11-2 and TRBJ1-6, with 7 nucleotides matching TRBD1. V trimming: 4 bases; J trimming: 6 bases; junction bases outside the gene matches: 12. Germline V gene data show CDR1 as SGHAT and CDR2 as FQNNGV. The CDR3 contains 17 residues. The CDR3 coding sequence is TGTGCCAGCAGCTCCGGGTGGGCGGGACAGCTTAATTCACCCCTCCACTTT. Amino acids: CASSSGWAGQLNSPLHF.

This chain links TRBV27 with TRBJ2-7; D is perhaps TRBD1 (6 bases). CDR3 size: 14 residues. Germline CDR1 is MNHEY and CDR2 is SMNVEV (reference sequence). V gave up 3 bases and J gave up 5 bases, with 14 bases separating them. The CDR3 reads CASSFHRDPDEQYF. In nucleotides, the CDR3 is TGTGCCAGCAGTTTTCACAGGGATCCGGACGAGCAGTACTTC.

The rearrangement uses TRBV6-2 or TRBV6-3 and TRBJ2-7, with D unclear. The CDR3 length is 16 residues. CDR1 is MNHEY and CDR2 is SVGEGT in the germline V gene. Trimming took 4 bases from V and 0 from J, leaving 16 bases between them. In DNA, the CDR3 is TGTGCCAGCAGTTGGCAGAGAAGGGTCGGCTCCTACGAGCAGTACTTC. It specifies CASSWQRRVGSYEQYF.

The V and J genes are TRBV29-1 and TRBJ1-2; 9 bases are a match to TRBD1. From germline, CDR1 is SQVTM and CDR2 ANQGSEA. V was clipped by 4 bases and J by 6 bases; unmatched bases: 6. The CDR3 consists of 13 residues. The CDR3 DNA follows: TGCAGCGTTGGGTCGACAGGGGGGAATGGCTACACCTTC. Its translation: CSVGSTGGNGYTF.

This sequence joins TRBV7-9 and TRBJ2-5, with TRBD2 as a possible D gene (6 bases). The length of the CDR3 is 16 residues. V was pared by 2 bases and J by 5 bases, with 18 bases between. Per germline, CDR1 SEHNR and CDR2 FQNEAQ (reference sequence). The CDR3 region is CASSLTWDSDVETQYF. Written as DNA, the CDR3 is TGTGCCAGCAGCTTAACGTGGGACTCTGATGTGGAGACCCAGTACTTC.

The chain employs TRBV6-2 or TRBV6-3 and TRBJ1-2; D gene unclear. V lost 2 bases and J lost 5, with 6 bases in between. This CDR3 contains 12 residues. Germline V lookup: CDR1 MNHEY, CDR2 SVGEGT. The CDR3 loop is CASSYNLYGYTF. CDR3 nucleotides: TGTGCCAGCAGTTACAACTTATATGGCTACACCTTC.

Written as DNA, the CDR3 is TGTGCCAGCAGCTCCGTTGGGGGGCACGGAGGAAACACCATATATTTT. Protein: CASSSVGGHGGNTIYF. V and J are TRBV7-2 and TRBJ1-3; maybe TRBD1 (6 bases). V was cut by 4 bases and J by 4 bases, with 17 bases left in between. Germline V gene data show CDR1 as SGHTA and CDR2 as FQGNSA. The CDR3 is 16 amino acids. Full variable domain (missing parts from reference TRBV7-2 and TRBJ1-3): GAGVSQSPSNKVTEKGKDVELRCDPISGHTALYWYRQSLGQGLEFLIYFQGNSAPDKSGLPSDRFSAERTGGSVSTLTIQRTQQEDSAVYLCASSSVGGHGGNTIYFGEGSWLTVV.

The genes are TRBV6-5 and TRBJ1-1; 7 bases are a match to TRBD1. CDR3 length: 13 residues. V lost 4 bases and J lost 5; bases outside the gene matches: 4. Germline CDR1 MNHEY, CDR2 SVGAGI. CDR3 protein: CASSFTGVTEAFF. The CDR3 region has the DNA TGTGCCAGCAGTTTTACAGGGGTTACTGAAGCTTTCTTT.

The rearrangement links TRBV10-2 to TRBJ2-3; the D is unclear. This CDR3 comprises 15 residues. V was cut by 3 bases and J by 1 base, with 11 bases left in between. Germline V gene data show CDR1 as WSHSY and CDR2 as SAAADI. CDR3 protein: CASSDPPSRTDTQYF. In nucleotides, the CDR3 is TGCGCCAGCAGTGATCCACCCTCTCGCACAGATACGCAGTATTTT.

V and J are TRBV9 and TRBJ2-1; possibly TRBD1 for D (5 bases). The germline V gene encodes CDR1 SGDLS and CDR2 YYNGEE. The CDR3 has 18 amino acids. The ends were cut back, 0 bases at V and 1 base at J, with 17 bases in the middle. CDR3 region: CASSVGRAILPSYNEQFF. In nucleotides, the CDR3 is TGTGCCAGCAGCGTAGGCAGGGCGATCCTCCCATCCTACAATGAGCAGTTCTTC.

This clone was picked up a small number of times. The DNA of the CDR3 is TGTGCCAGCAGCTTACAGCCGGGCGCTCAGCCCCAGCATTTT. It is translated as CASSLQPGAQPQHF. The chain has TRBV7-2 and TRBJ1-5; D is unresolved. Germline V gene lookup returns CDR1 SGHTA and CDR2 FQGNSA. V lost 2 bases to trimming and J lost 6 bases, with 11 bases between them. This CDR3 comprises 14 residues.

J is TRBJ2-1 and V is TRBV3-1 (or the pseudogene TRBV3-2), with D possibly being TRBD1 or TRBD2 (7 bases each). The CDR3 consists of 19 residues. The germline V gene encodes CDR1 LGHDT and CDR2 YNNKEL (reference sequence). The V end lost 0 bases, the J end lost 0 bases, and 18 bases lay between the germline ends. CDR3 sequence: CASSQDSGGARSSYNEQFF. The CDR3 DNA is TGTGCCAGCAGCCAAGATTCAGGGGGGGCAAGGAGCTCCTACAATGAGCAGTTCTTC.

The chain is built from TRBV7-2 and TRBJ1-4, with D perhaps matching TRBD1 (5 bases). The CDR3 is made up of 15 amino acids. Between the trimmed V and J ends, which lost 6 bases and 0 bases, there was a span of 11 bases. Germline V CDR1 and CDR2: SGHTA, FQGNSA. CDR3 region: CASRGRQSTNEKLFF. The CDR3 DNA reads as TGTGCCAGCAGAGGGAGACAGTCAACTAATGAAAAACTGTTTTTT.

The chain uses TRBV5-4 and TRBJ1-6; D is uncertain. There are 16 residues in the CDR3. Trimming cost V 4 bases and J 7 bases, with 18 bases left between them. Germline CDR1 reads SGHNT; CDR2 reads YYREEE (reference sequence). The CDR3 DNA sequence: TGTGCCAGCAGCGCTCCGACCGGAGCTGGGAATTCACCCCTCCACTTT. Translated: CASSAPTGAGNSPLHF.

The chain combines TRBV7-9 with TRBJ2-7, with 9 bases lining up with TRBD1. V shed 4 bases and J 4 bases; nucleotides not matched to a gene: 5. Germline lookup yields CDR1 SEHNR and CDR2 FQNEAQ (reference sequence). There are 14 residues in the CDR3. CDR3: CASSSGQGWYEQYF. The CDR3 DNA sequence: TGTGCCAGCAGCTCTGGACAGGGGTGGTACGAGCAGTACTTC.

This clone was observed a handful of times. This chain joins TRBV14 and TRBJ1-2, with TRBD1 identical over 8 bases. The junction had 8 bases not matched to a gene; V was cut back by 3 bases and J by 2 bases. Germline V CDR1 and CDR2: SGHDN, FVKESK. The CDR3 spans 16 residues. The CDR3 sequence: CASSHGQGGYNYGYTF. CDR3 bases: TGTGCCAGCAGCCACGGACAGGGAGGATACAACTATGGCTACACCTTC.

This chain connects TRBV30 to TRBJ1-5; 10 bases map to TRBD1. The CDR3 has 16 amino acids. The germline V gene encodes CDR1 GTSNPN and CDR2 SVGIG (reference sequence). V was pared by 5 bases and J by 1 base, with 8 bases of the junction left unmatched. CDR3 sequence: CAWRTGGEVSNQPQHF. CDR3 sequence (DNA): TGTGCCTGGCGGACAGGGGGAGAGGTAAGCAATCAGCCCCAGCATTTT.

CDR3 coding DNA: TGCGCCAGCAGCCAAGACACAGAGTACGAGCAGTACTTC. Translating it yields CASSQDTEYEQYF. The chain employs TRBV4-1 and TRBJ2-7; D is unresolved. Germline-derived CDR1 and CDR2 are MGHRA and YSYEKL. Deletions cut 0 bases from V and 4 bases from J, with 7 bases between. The CDR3 covers 13 residues.